The T cell receptor beta chain described here comes from a study of OX40 agonist ivuxolimab in advanced cancers. Across the whole study: Partial responses occurred in Three dose-escalation patients, one with hepatocellular carcinoma and two with cutaneous melanoma.

This CDR3 region has 14 residues. The germline V and J ends were trimmed by 4 bases and 0 bases, with 10 bases remaining between them. Produced via immunoSEQ multiplex PCR; TCRdb's table is partial and in-frame only. Of tens of thousands of clones in the sample, 65% to 90% were seen once. This specimen consisted of CD4+ or CD8+ T cells sorted from blood, obtained in a trial of the OX40 agonist ivuxolimab. The origin of this receptor is an adult with an advanced solid tumor such as melanoma, head and neck, liver or kidney cancer. The V gene is TRBV5-3, the J gene TRBJ1-1; possibly TRBD1 for D (5 bases). TRBV5-3 is treated as an ORF (open reading frame) with a function not yet certain. CDR3 nucleotide sequence: TGTGCCAGAAGCCCGGGACGGGTGAACACTGAAGCTTTCTTT. Amino acid sequence: CARSPGRVNTEAFF.